Listed here is a single TCR beta chain. The antigen it recognizes is unknown. Base qualities are not recorded, but no much larger clone differs from it by a single base. This sample is part of a study of cytomegalovirus exposure and HLA in healthy donors (dated by TCRdb to 2016 to 2017). With regard to the full study: A later analysis indicated that the 120 or so validation repertoires were generated on the platform also employed for the roughly 730 repertoires of the first cohort. The study was designed to test whether signatures of past pathogen exposure could be identified by cataloging public T cell receptors. Along with the approximately 670-subject first cohort, a separate validation cohort of over a hundred different subjects was used. The study combined high-throughput TCR immunosequencing, statistical association of individual TCRs with disease status, and machine learning to predict cytomegalovirus infection status.

Deletion took 1 base off V and 4 bases off J, with a span of 8 bases between the germline ends. CDR1 SGHNT and CDR2 YYREEE were looked up in the germline V gene (reference sequence). From the cysteine through the phenylalanine, the CDR3 covers 14 amino acids. Only the CDR3 DNA stays, 42 bases, in frame from base 1. The full study reports these points: The classifier was reported to diagnose cytomegalovirus status with high specificity and sensitivity in both the original cohort and the validation cohort. The study listed over 150 TCR beta chains as associated with cytomegalovirus. While some public TCRs were present in many individuals, most TCR sequences turned up only very rarely across donors. The authors suggested that the approach could potentially be extended to other disease states and immunological phenotypes. Three of the identified cytomegalovirus-associated TCR beta chains were confirmed in vitro to be specific for cytomegalovirus antigens. A later analysis had no HLA typing for the validation cohort, so co-occurrence there was scored across all 130 or so repertoires. In a later analysis, TCRs clustered in the first cohort were found to also tend to co-occur in the 100 to 150 validation repertoires, with approximately 95% of cluster scores above 0.

The donors were included in the validation cohort of roughly 120 subjects, a group kept apart from the roughly 700-subject first cohort. Library prep was done by the immunoSEQ multiplex PCR assay. On the study's bioinformatics: A statistical classification framework was built to diagnose cytomegalovirus status from the catalog of TCR beta chain sequences. TCRdb limited this immuneACCESS table to in-frame rearrangements with V and J called. A share of clones is missing; checked studies link under half to unresolved V genes, and the rest is unexplained. The V and J calls and clone size are taken from that table; D and trimming were inferred from the DNA. In all, the sample holds approximately 180,000 clones, and 86% of those were seen once. 1.4% to 1.5% of the sample lies in the top ten.

The chain employs TRBV5-4 and TRBJ2-2, and perhaps TRBD1 as D gene, on 5 matching bases. This receptor was obtained from a young woman in good health and CMV-seronegative. The sequencing sample was made of PBMCs. The CDR3 region reads CASSLKGFTGELFF. At the DNA level, the sequence is TGTGCCAGCAGCTTGAAGGGGTTCACCGGGGAGCTGTTTTTT.